This T cell receptor (beta chain) was captured by sequencing in a study of Ad26.COV2.S vaccination and SARS-CoV-2 variants. This clone occurred a few times. Here immunoSEQ multiplex PCR was the method, and the copy in TCRdb shows in-frame clones only, minus some. The data contain under 95,000 clones, approximately 77% of them singletons. Germline V CDR1 and CDR2: SGHTA, FQGTGA. CDR3 length: 15 residues. Trimming took off 2 bases at V and 5 bases at J, with 12 bases between the two ends. The material was peripheral blood, obtained after recovery from COVID-19. The clonotype originates from a human donor who had recovered from COVID-19. The rearrangement uses TRBV7-3 and TRBJ1-4; D not resolved. The chain's CDR3 is CASSLDGSRNEKLFF. The CDR3 region has the DNA TGTGCCAGCAGCTTAGACGGCAGCCGGAATGAAAAACTGTTTTTT.